The clone carrying this TCR beta chain was seen only a few times. The data originate from a study of blood T cells in healthy people across ages. Then a second PCR, running about 7 to 11 cycles, was carried out with a sample-barcoded 5' primer and a J-beta primer mix. Via MiXCR, TCRdb re-called the 5' RACE reads, giving one row per CDR3 protein. Altogether hundreds of thousands of distinct CDR3 sequences are present, roughly 20% being singletons, with the ten largest covering about 22%. The germline CDR1 and CDR2 sequences are SGHRS and YFSETQ. CDR3 length: 16 residues. The trim removed 4 bases at V and 1 base at J, leaving 5 bases unmatched.

Sequencing input: blood. The clonotype was recovered from a man between 65 and 85 years old in good health. V usage is TRBV5-1 and J usage is TRBJ2-3; TRBD2 agrees at 11 bases. CDR3 in DNA: TGCGCCAGCAGCGCTACTAGCGGGGGACGCACAGATACGCAGTATTTT. Translating gives CASSATSGGRTDTQYF. Full variable domain (remainder filled in from reference TRBV5-1 and TRBJ2-3): KAGVTQTPRYLIKTRGQQVTLSCSPISGHRSVSWYQQTPGQGLQFLFEYFSETQRNKGNFPGRFSGRQFSNSRSEMNVSTLELGDSALYLCASSATSGGRTDTQYFGPGTRLTVL.